This T cell receptor (beta chain) was identified during a study of CD8 T cells in ankylosing spondylitis. In this sample, this clonotype turned up many times. One entry per CDR3 protein results from TCRdb running MiXCR on the 5' RACE reads. Among about 39,000 distinct CDR3 sequences, around 3% were seen once, and the ten largest hold 2.5% to 3.5%. V gave up 5 bases and J gave up 6 bases, with 15 bases separating them. The CDR3 is 15 amino acids. Germline CDR1 and CDR2: KGHDR and SFDVKD. The chain recombines TRBV24-1 with TRBJ1-4; D unclear. This receptor was taken from a male donor with ankylosing spondylitis or in good health (not recorded which). Sequences were obtained from blood, either unsorted or a sorted T cell fraction (not recorded which). The CDR3 DNA follows: TGTGCCACCAGTGTGGTAGGTCCACACGATGAAAAACTGTTTTTT. It is translated as CATSVVGPHDEKLFF.